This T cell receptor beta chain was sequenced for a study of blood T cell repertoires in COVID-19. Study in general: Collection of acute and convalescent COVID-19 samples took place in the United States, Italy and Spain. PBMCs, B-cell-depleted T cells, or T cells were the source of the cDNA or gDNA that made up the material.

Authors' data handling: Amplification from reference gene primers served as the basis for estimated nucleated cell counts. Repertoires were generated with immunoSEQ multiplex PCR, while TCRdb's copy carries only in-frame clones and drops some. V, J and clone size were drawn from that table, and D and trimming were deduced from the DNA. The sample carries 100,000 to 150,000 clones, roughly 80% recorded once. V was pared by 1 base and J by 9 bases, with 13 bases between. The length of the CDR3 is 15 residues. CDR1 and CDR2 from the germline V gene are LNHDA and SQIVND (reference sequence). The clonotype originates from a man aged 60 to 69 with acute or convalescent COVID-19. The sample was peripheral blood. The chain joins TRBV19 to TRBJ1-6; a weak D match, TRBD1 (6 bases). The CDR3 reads CASSIGTGLGSPLHF. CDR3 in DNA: TGTGCCAGTAGTATAGGTACAGGGCTGGGTTCACCCCTCCACTTT. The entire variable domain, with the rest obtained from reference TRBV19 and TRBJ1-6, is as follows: DGGITQSPKYLFRKEGQNVTLSCEQNLNHDAMYWYRQDPGQGLRLIYYSQIVNDFQKGDIAEGYSVSREKKESFPLTVTSAQKNPTAFYLCASSIGTGLGSPLHFGNGTRLTVT.